What follows are 15 T cell receptor beta chains derived from one specimen sequenced in a study of shared T cell receptors in the human thymus. This table comes from immunoSEQ multiplex PCR, and its TCRdb copy is limited to in-frame clones, with some not included. Of 630,000 or so clones in the sample, 80% to 90% were seen once. These sequences were also reported in another study, on human thymus T cells.

Sequencing was carried out using thymocytes. Receptors were obtained from a boy younger than two with a congenital heart defect.

This chain uses TRBV11-3 with TRBJ1-1; 7 bases map to TRBD1. Germline CDR1 SGHNT, CDR2 YENEEA. J lost 5 bases, V lost 5 bases, and 5 bases had no gene match. This CDR3 is 13 amino acids long. CDR3 nucleotides: TGTGCCAGCAGCCGTCAGGGGGGAACTGAAGCTTTCTTT. Residues: CASSRQGGTEAFF.

The rearrangement joins TRBV6-1 to TRBJ2-1; 7 nucleotides line up with TRBD1. Trimming removed 2 bases from V and 15 bases from J; junction bases left unmatched: 7. The CDR3 runs to 12 residues. The V gene's germline CDR1 is MNHNS and CDR2 SASEGT. The CDR3 DNA sequence: TGTGCCAGCAGTGAAAATTCCCACAGGGGGTTCTTC. It is translated as CASSENSHRGFF.

V usage is TRBV5-6 and J usage is TRBJ2-2; 7 nucleotides align to TRBD2. V gave up 1 base and J gave up 5 bases; unmatched junction bases: 2. The CDR3 spans 14 residues. Germline-derived CDR1 and CDR2 are SGHDT and YYEEEE. CDR3 in amino acids: CASSLWRETGELFF. The CDR3 DNA sequence: TGTGCCAGCAGCTTGTGGCGGGAGACCGGGGAGCTGTTTTTT.

J is TRBJ1-3 and V is TRBV6-1; 11 bases fit TRBD1. V shed 3 bases, J shed 7 bases, and the junction held 11 bases outside the gene matches. Germline V gene data show CDR1 as MNHNS and CDR2 as SASEGT. This CDR3 comprises 17 residues. In DNA, the CDR3 is TGTGCCAGCAGTGAGACGCTCCGTGGGACAGGGGGGAACACCATATATTTT. Residues: CASSETLRGTGGNTIYF.

This clone was counted a few times. This chain links TRBV11-2 with TRBJ2-2; TRBD1 matches 10 bases. This CDR3 comprises 15 residues. The germline gives CDR1 SGHAT, CDR2 FQNNGV. The J segment lost 7 bases and the V segment lost 5 bases, leaving 7 bases of the junction unmatched. This CDR3 reads CASSPTGGENGELFF. CDR3 sequence (DNA): TGTGCCAGCAGCCCGACAGGGGGCGAAAACGGGGAGCTGTTTTTT.

This chain links TRBV28 with TRBJ2-3, with 10 positions matching TRBD2. J was trimmed by 2 bases and V by 2 bases; bases with no gene match: 10. This CDR3 region has 18 residues. Germline CDR1 MDHEN, CDR2 SYDVKM. The CDR3 nucleotides read TGTGCCAGCAGTTTAGTCCTCGTAGCGGGAGGCAACACAGATACGCAGTATTTT. It translates to CASSLVLVAGGNTDTQYF.

CDR3: CASSPQPLAGSTDTQYF. The CDR3 nucleotides are TGTGCCAGCAGTCCCCAGCCCCTAGCGGGGAGCACAGATACGCAGTATTTT. This rearrangement joins TRBV27 to TRBJ2-3; 9 nucleotides line up with TRBD2. From germline, CDR1 is MNHEY and CDR2 SMNVEV (reference sequence). J gave up 0 bases and V 5 bases, and 9 bases lay outside the gene matches. This CDR3 comprises 17 residues.

As for this clone: The sample carries other DNA sequences with the same CDR3. As DNA, the CDR3 is TGTGCCAGCAGTGACCGGACCGGGGAGCTGTTTTTT. Its protein is CASSDRTGELFF. The chain employs TRBV25-1 and TRBJ2-2; D remains unclear. Germline lookup yields CDR1 MGHDK and CDR2 SYGVNS. Trimming took 3 bases from V and 5 from J, leaving 4 bases between them. The CDR3 covers 12 residues.

CDR3 sequence (DNA): TGTGCCACGAAGGGACAACAATACAATGAGCAGTTCTTC. This gives the protein CATKGQQYNEQFF. The rearrangement joins TRBV14 to TRBJ2-1; weak D call: TRBD1 (6 bases). The CDR3 length is 13 residues. Trimming stripped 10 bases from V and 4 bases from J, with 14 bases between. From germline, CDR1 is SGHDN and CDR2 FVKESK.

This clone was picked up one time. V usage is TRBV28 and J usage is TRBJ1-2; 9 bases align to TRBD1. V was pared by 1 base and J by 8 bases, with 5 bases of the junction left unmatched. This CDR3 spans 14 amino acids. Looked up from germline, CDR1 is MDHEN and CDR2 is SYDVKM. The CDR3 region is CASSLSLDRGGYTF. The CDR3 DNA reads TGTGCCAGCAGTTTATCCCTGGACAGGGGCGGCTACACCTTC.

This chain uses TRBV7-6 with TRBJ2-7; TRBD2 matches 15 bases. This CDR3 is built from 21 residues. The V gene's germline CDR1 is SGHVS and CDR2 FNYEAQ. After removal of 1 base from V and 3 bases from J, the junction contained 16 bases not matched to a gene. The CDR3 reads CASSLEPGTSGGPKPFYEQYF. CDR3 nucleotides: TGTGCCAGCAGCTTAGAACCCGGGACTAGCGGGGGGCCGAAACCCTTCTACGAGCAGTACTTC.

The chain combines TRBV28 with TRBJ1-1; a possible D gene is TRBD1 (6 bases). The CDR3 spans 15 residues. V was pared by 7 bases and J by 0 bases, with 15 bases between. Germline assignment: CDR1 MDHEN and CDR2 SYDVKM. The CDR3 loop is CASMTLGGMNTEAFF. CDR3 DNA sequence: TGTGCCAGCATGACCCTTGGGGGCATGAACACTGAAGCTTTCTTT.

This rearrangement joins TRBV11-3 to TRBJ2-5, with 7 nucleotides matching TRBD2. This CDR3 is 13 amino acids long. The trim removed 1 base at V and 5 bases at J, leaving 1 base unmatched. From germline, CDR1 is SGHNT and CDR2 YENEEA. This CDR3 is CASSLGGSETQYF. In nucleotides, the CDR3 is TGTGCCAGCAGCTTAGGCGGGAGTGAGACCCAGTACTTC.

The rearrangement links TRBV5-8 to TRBJ1-5, with 8 bases that match TRBD1. The CDR3 extends over 19 amino acids. Germline loops: CDR1 SGHTS, CDR2 YDEGEE. J gave up 0 bases and V 1 base, and 12 bases lay outside the gene matches. CDR3 DNA sequence: TGTGCCAGCAGCTTGTCTGATGGGACAGGAGGCTATAGCAATCAGCCCCAGCATTTT. Translated, it gives CASSLSDGTGGYSNQPQHF.

The V call is TRBV29-1, the J call TRBJ2-4; 14 nucleotides line up with TRBD2. Looked up from germline, CDR1 is SQVTM and CDR2 is ANQGSEA. The V and J ends lost 7 bases and 5 bases, in that order; junction bases with no gene match: 4. This CDR3 has 14 amino acids. CDR3 nucleotides: TGCAGCGCCCAGACTAGCGGGGGGGAAAACATTCAGTACTTC. Amino acid sequence: CSAQTSGGENIQYF.